The rows below give T cell receptor beta chains drawn from one sample of a study of control samples from healthy donors and cancer patients. TCRdb keeps only in-frame clones here, not all; method: immunoSEQ multiplex PCR. The sample lists roughly 70,000 clones; roughly 93% were seen once. Sequenced sample: blood. Receptors were obtained from a woman aged 30 to 39 in good health. CDR3s include the opening cysteine and the closing phenylalanine or tryptophan. A D gene is named only where the DNA matches it firmly. The size entry is marked missing in some rows and otherwise reads once, few, many or a size class.

clone_size,v_call,d_call,j_call,cdr3_length,cdr3_nt,cdr3_aa
-,TRBV19,-,TRBJ1-1,15,TGTGCCAGTAGTACCCCCGGGACCTGGGCTTGGGAAGCTTTCTTT,CASSTPGTWAWEAFF
-,TRBV4-1,TRBD1,TRBJ1-1,16,TGCGCCAGCAGCCAAGAAGGGGACAGGGCCGACACTGAAGCTTTCTTT,CASSQEGDRADTEAFF
-,TRBV28,TRBD1,TRBJ1-5,17,TGTGCCAGCAGTCGGACAGGGGGGCTCTATAGCAATCAGCCCCAGCATTTT,CASSRTGGLYSNQPQHF
-,TRBV2,TRBD1,TRBJ1-5,14,TGTGCCAGCAGGGCCGGGACAGTCAATCAGCCCCAGCATTTT,CASRAGTVNQPQHF
-,TRBV7-8,-,TRBJ1-2,14,TGTGCCAGCAGCTTATCCCCCCGAGACTATGGCTACACCTTC,CASSLSPRDYGYTF
-,TRBV18,-,TRBJ2-5,16,TGTGCCAGCTCACCTTTGGGCTCGGGGGTTGGAGAGACCCAGTACTTC,CASSPLGSGVGETQYF
-,TRBV6-5,-,TRBJ2-2,16,TGTGCCAGCAGTTACTCGCCTCAACGGGGCACCGGGGAGCTGTTTTTT,CASSYSPQRGTGELFF
-,TRBV7-9,-,TRBJ1-1,12,TGTGCCAGCAGCTCCAGGGGCACTGAAGCTTTCTTT,CASSSRGTEAFF
-,TRBV5-4,-,TRBJ1-1,14,TGTGCCAGCAGCTTGAGGGGAGGGAACACTGAAGCTTTCTTT,CASSLRGGNTEAFF
-,TRBV5-4,-,TRBJ1-5,18,TGTGCCAGCATCAAACGACCCAAGGGGCCGACGAGCAATCAGCCCCAGCATTTT,CASIKRPKGPTSNQPQHF
-,TRBV3-1/TRBV3-2,-,TRBJ1-1,16,TGTGCCAGCAGCCAAGTGCGAGGGAGGGCGTACACTGAAGCTTTCTTT,CASSQVRGRAYTEAFF
-,TRBV7-6,-,TRBJ2-3,16,TGTGCCAGCAGCTTAGGGGTTTCCCCGCGCACAGATACGCAGTATTTT,CASSLGVSPRTDTQYF
once,TRBV10-2,TRBD1,TRBJ2-3,14,TGCGCCAGCAGGGAGACAGGGAAAGCAGATACGCAGTATTTT,CASRETGKADTQYF
-,TRBV5-6,-,TRBJ1-2,14,TGTGCCAGCAGCTTGTGGGGGGCGAACTATGGCTACACCTTC,CASSLWGANYGYTF
-,TRBV3-1/TRBV3-2,-,TRBJ2-3,12,TGTGCCAGCAGCCGGAGCACAGATACGCAGTATTTT,CASSRSTDTQYF
-,TRBV29-1,-,TRBJ2-4,17,TGCAGCGTCGCCCCGTTGGCGGGGCCTCTAGCCAAAAACATTCAGTACTTC,CSVAPLAGPLAKNIQYF
-,TRBV6-1,-,TRBJ1-1,15,TGTGCCAGCAGTGAAGATTGGACAGTGAACACTGAAGCTTTCTTT,CASSEDWTVNTEAFF
-,TRBV7-9,-,TRBJ2-3,13,TGTGCCAGCAGGTGGGGAGACACAGATACGCAGTATTTT,CASRWGDTDTQYF
-,TRBV6-5,TRBD1,TRBJ1-2,13,TGTGCCAGCAGCCACAGGGGGGACTATGGCTACACCTTC,CASSHRGDYGYTF
-,TRBV5-1,-,TRBJ1-6,15,TGCGCCAGCAGCTTGGCCCAGGGTTTCAGTTCACCCCTCCACTTT,CASSLAQGFSSPLHF
-,TRBV3-1/TRBV3-2,-,TRBJ1-2,12,TGTGCCACCCTCGCCGCGGACTATGGCTACACCTTC,CATLAADYGYTF
-,TRBV6-5,-,TRBJ1-2,14,TGTGCCAGCACCTCGGCCCAGGGAGTCTTCGGCTACACCTTC,CASTSAQGVFGYTF
few,TRBV4-1,TRBD2,TRBJ2-5,15,TGCGCCAGCAGTACAGGACTAGCGGCTTTAGAGACCCAGTACTTC,CASSTGLAALETQYF
once,TRBV6-1,-,TRBJ1-2,13,TGTGCCAGCAGTGAAGTCCGGGAGTATGGCTACACCTTC,CASSEVREYGYTF
-,TRBV29-1,-,TRBJ1-2,14,TGCAGCGTTGAGAGGCTACAGGGTGGTATAGGCTACACCTTC,CSVERLQGGIGYTF
-,TRBV6-1,-,TRBJ1-1,15,TGTGCCAGCAGTGAAGGGAGGTTGCGGGGCACTGAAGCTTTCTTT,CASSEGRLRGTEAFF
once,TRBV7-8,TRBD1,TRBJ1-4,15,TGTGCCAGCAGCAGCCCGGGGACAGATAATGAAAAACTGTTTTTT,CASSSPGTDNEKLFF
-,TRBV7-9,-,TRBJ1-1,12,TGTGCCAGCAGCCTACAGGGCGCTGAAGCTTTCTTT,CASSLQGAEAFF
-,TRBV5-1,-,TRBJ1-2,16,TGCGCCAGCAGCTTGGTGGAGGGTCCAACTAACTATGGCTACACCTTC,CASSLVEGPTNYGYTF
-,TRBV12-5,-,TRBJ1-1,18,TGTGCTAGTGGTTTGGACAGGACAGTGACAACTCGGAACACTGAAGCTTTCTTT,CASGLDRTVTTRNTEAFF
-,TRBV13,-,TRBJ2-7,13,TGTGCCAGCAGATTAGGAGGGGCCCACGAGCAGTACTTC,CASRLGGAHEQYF
-,TRBV11-2,-,TRBJ1-6,16,TGTGCCAGCAGCTTAGCACCACCGAGTTATAATTCACCCCTCCACTTT,CASSLAPPSYNSPLHF
-,TRBV5-5,-,TRBJ1-1,14,TGTGCCAGCAGCTTAGTGACGGGGAACACTGAAGCTTTCTTT,CASSLVTGNTEAFF
once,TRBV7-6,-,TRBJ1-1,13,TGTGCCAGCAGCTTAAGAATCCGGACTGAAGCTTTCTTT,CASSLRIRTEAFF
once,TRBV7-2,-,TRBJ1-4,14,TGTGCCAGCAGCTTAGGGGGTACTAATGAAAAACTGTTTTTT,CASSLGGTNEKLFF
-,TRBV14,-,TRBJ1-1,13,TGTGCCAGCAGCCAGTCCTTGAACACTGAAGCTTTCTTT,CASSQSLNTEAFF
-,TRBV2,TRBD1,TRBJ1-1,15,TGTGCCAGCAGCCCAGGGGGAGCCGGGAACACTGAAGCTTTCTTT,CASSPGGAGNTEAFF
-,TRBV2,TRBD1,TRBJ2-7,12,TGTGCCAGCGGGACAGGACCCTACGAGCAGTACTTC,CASGTGPYEQYF